The subject of this entry is one T cell receptor (beta chain). Sequenced by immunoSEQ multiplex PCR; TCRdb stores in-frame clones only, minus some. This sample has over 150,000 clones, with about 91% found just once. The data stem from a study of control samples from healthy donors and cancer patients. The CDR3 runs to 15 residues. Looked up from germline, CDR1 is MNHEY and CDR2 is SVGAGI. V was pared by 6 bases and J by 2 bases, with 16 bases between. The chain employs TRBV6-5 and TRBJ2-5; TRBD1 might be the D (5 bases). The origin of this receptor is a woman in her 40s in good health. Sequenced input: blood. CDR3 nucleotides: TGTGCCAGCAGCACCCACGACAGAAGACAAGAGACCCAGTACTTC. Translated, it gives CASSTHDRRQETQYF.